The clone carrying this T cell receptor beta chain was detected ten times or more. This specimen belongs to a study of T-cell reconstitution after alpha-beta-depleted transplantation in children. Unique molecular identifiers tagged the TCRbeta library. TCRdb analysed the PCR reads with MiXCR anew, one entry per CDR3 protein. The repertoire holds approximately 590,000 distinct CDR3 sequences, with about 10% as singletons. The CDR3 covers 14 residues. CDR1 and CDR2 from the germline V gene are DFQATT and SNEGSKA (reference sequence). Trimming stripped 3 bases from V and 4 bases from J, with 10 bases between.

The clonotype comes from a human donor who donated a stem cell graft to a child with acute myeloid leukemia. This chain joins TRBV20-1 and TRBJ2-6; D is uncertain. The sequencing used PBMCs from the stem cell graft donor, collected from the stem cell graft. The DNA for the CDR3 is TGCAGTGCTAGTCCCCGTCTGGGGGCCAACGTCCTGACTTTC. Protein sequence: CSASPRLGANVLTF.